These T cell receptor beta chains were read from a single sample in a study of radiotherapy plus CTLA-4 blockade in lung cancer. Only in-frame clones appear in the TCRdb table, and some are missing; sequencing was by immunoSEQ multiplex PCR. The table lists tens of thousands of clones, approximately 86% of them singletons, with roughly a sixth in the top ten. Specimen: peripheral blood, collected from a patient treated with radiotherapy plus ipilimumab. These receptors were taken from a human donor with non-small cell lung cancer that progressed on radiotherapy plus ipilimumab. CDR3s include the opening cysteine and the closing phenylalanine or tryptophan. Each record gives: CDR3 protein, CDR3 DNA, D gene, J gene, clone size, V gene. D genes are given only for firm matches. Only some rows state a clone size, as once, few, many or a class for expanded clones.

CDR3aa: CASSPGSSYEQYF
CDR3nt: TGCGCCAGCAGCCCCGGGTCTTCCTACGAGCAGTACTTC
d_gene: NA
j_gene: TRBJ2-7
abundance: NA
v_gene: TRBV5-1

CDR3aa: CASSQQGPNEKLFF
CDR3nt: TGTGCCAGCAGCCAACAGGGCCCTAATGAAAAACTGTTTTTT
d_gene: NA
j_gene: TRBJ1-4
abundance: once
v_gene: TRBV6-5

CDR3aa: CAISPGQGEKLFF
CDR3nt: TGTGCCATCAGCCCGGGACAGGGTGAAAAACTGTTTTTT
d_gene: TRBD1
j_gene: TRBJ1-4
abundance: NA
v_gene: TRBV10-3

CDR3aa: CASTDRRGGGTQYF
CDR3nt: TGTGCCAGCACCGACCGGCGGGGAGGGGGGACCCAGTACTTC
d_gene: NA
j_gene: TRBJ2-5
abundance: once
v_gene: TRBV6-5

CDR3aa: CASSQEVPGRSYTF
CDR3nt: TGCGCCAGCAGCCAAGAAGTTCCAGGGCGGAGCTACACCTTC
d_gene: NA
j_gene: TRBJ1-2
abundance: NA
v_gene: TRBV4-1

CDR3aa: CASRSGPNTGELFF
CDR3nt: TGTGCCAGCCGGAGCGGGCCCAACACCGGGGAGCTGTTTTTT
d_gene: NA
j_gene: TRBJ2-2
abundance: NA
v_gene: TRBV2

CDR3aa: CASSRPGQNTGELFF
CDR3nt: TGTGCCAGCAGCAGACCGGGACAGAATACCGGGGAGCTGTTTTTT
d_gene: TRBD1
j_gene: TRBJ2-2
abundance: NA
v_gene: TRBV19

CDR3aa: CASSQGDSETQYF
CDR3nt: TGTGCCAGCAGCCAAGGGGATTCAGAGACCCAGTACTTC
d_gene: NA
j_gene: TRBJ2-5
abundance: NA
v_gene: TRBV14

CDR3aa: CASSPGRLTEAFF
CDR3nt: TGTGCCAGCAGCCCGGGACGGCTAACTGAAGCTTTCTTT
d_gene: NA
j_gene: TRBJ1-1
abundance: NA
v_gene: TRBV6-5

CDR3aa: CASSGDYNSYNEQFF
CDR3nt: TGCGCCAGCAGTGGGGACTACAACTCCTACAATGAGCAGTTCTTC
d_gene: TRBD2
j_gene: TRBJ2-1
abundance: NA
v_gene: TRBV10-2

CDR3aa: CASSLWTGGNEQYF
CDR3nt: TGTGCCAGCAGCCTTTGGACAGGGGGCAACGAGCAGTACTTC
d_gene: TRBD1
j_gene: TRBJ2-7
abundance: NA
v_gene: TRBV14

CDR3aa: CASSLGQGAAGELFF
CDR3nt: TGTGCCAGCAGCTTAGGGCAGGGGGCCGCCGGGGAGCTGTTTTTT
d_gene: TRBD1
j_gene: TRBJ2-2
abundance: once
v_gene: TRBV7-6

CDR3aa: CAWSGGGYGYTF
CDR3nt: TGTGCCTGGAGTGGGGGAGGCTATGGCTACACCTTC
d_gene: NA
j_gene: TRBJ1-2
abundance: NA
v_gene: TRBV30

CDR3aa: CASSLVPSGIRETQYF
CDR3nt: TGCGCCAGCAGCTTGGTTCCTAGCGGGATACGAGAGACCCAGTACTTC
d_gene: TRBD2
j_gene: TRBJ2-5
abundance: NA
v_gene: TRBV5-1

CDR3aa: CASSQGAAVHEQYF
CDR3nt: TGTGCCAGCAGCCAAGGGGCAGCAGTCCACGAGCAGTACTTC
d_gene: NA
j_gene: TRBJ2-7
abundance: NA
v_gene: TRBV14

CDR3aa: CASSLYSYGYTF
CDR3nt: TGTGCCAGCTCACTATACAGTTATGGCTACACCTTC
d_gene: NA
j_gene: TRBJ1-2
abundance: NA
v_gene: TRBV18

CDR3aa: CASSGASQGTGELFF
CDR3nt: TGTGCCAGCAGTGGGGCTAGCCAGGGGACCGGGGAGCTGTTTTTT
d_gene: NA
j_gene: TRBJ2-2
abundance: NA
v_gene: TRBV2

CDR3aa: CASSPQGALGNEQFF
CDR3nt: TGTGCCAGCTCACCACAGGGGGCACTTGGCAATGAGCAGTTCTTC
d_gene: TRBD1
j_gene: TRBJ2-1
abundance: few
v_gene: TRBV18

CDR3aa: CASSQAENSFYEQYF
CDR3nt: TGCGCCAGCAGCCAAGCCGAGAACAGCTTCTACGAGCAGTACTTC
d_gene: NA
j_gene: TRBJ2-7
abundance: NA
v_gene: TRBV4-1

CDR3aa: CSVEWLGRGTEAFF
CDR3nt: TGCAGCGTTGAATGGCTGGGGCGTGGAACTGAAGCTTTCTTT
d_gene: NA
j_gene: TRBJ1-1
abundance: NA
v_gene: TRBV29-1

CDR3aa: CASSPLAGSYNEQFF
CDR3nt: TGTGCCAGCAGTCCCCTAGCTGGCTCCTACAATGAGCAGTTCTTC
d_gene: NA
j_gene: TRBJ2-1
abundance: NA
v_gene: TRBV7-9

CDR3aa: CASSSRTSGRVDTQYF
CDR3nt: TGTGCCAGCAGCTCCCGGACTAGCGGGAGGGTAGATACGCAGTATTTT
d_gene: TRBD2
j_gene: TRBJ2-3
abundance: NA
v_gene: TRBV7-2

CDR3aa: CASSAFLNTEAFF
CDR3nt: TGTGCCAGCAGTGCTTTTTTGAACACTGAAGCTTTCTTT
d_gene: NA
j_gene: TRBJ1-1
abundance: NA
v_gene: TRBV25-1

CDR3aa: CASSKVGDKRLYGYTF
CDR3nt: TGTGCCAGCAGCAAAGTTGGGGACAAGCGCCTCTATGGCTACACCTTC
d_gene: NA
j_gene: TRBJ1-2
abundance: NA
v_gene: TRBV21-1

CDR3aa: CASRTGSGYGYTF
CDR3nt: TGTGCCAGCAGGACAGGGTCGGGCTATGGCTACACCTTC
d_gene: TRBD1
j_gene: TRBJ1-2
abundance: NA
v_gene: TRBV28

CDR3aa: CASSGQGGTEAFF
CDR3nt: TGTGCCAGCAGTGGACAGGGGGGCACTGAAGCTTTCTTT
d_gene: TRBD1
j_gene: TRBJ1-1
abundance: NA
v_gene: TRBV2

CDR3aa: CASSPRLGQDIYGYTF
CDR3nt: TGTGCCAGCAGCCCACGACTGGGACAGGACATCTATGGCTACACCTTC
d_gene: TRBD1
j_gene: TRBJ1-2
abundance: NA
v_gene: TRBV5-8

CDR3aa: CASSEQVKTEAFF
CDR3nt: TGTGCCAGCAGCGAACAGGTAAAGACTGAAGCTTTCTTT
d_gene: NA
j_gene: TRBJ1-1
abundance: NA
v_gene: TRBV28

CDR3aa: CAWSGGGPSNQPQHF
CDR3nt: TGTGCCTGGAGTGGGGGGGGCCCTAGCAATCAGCCCCAGCATTTT
d_gene: NA
j_gene: TRBJ1-5
abundance: once
v_gene: TRBV30

CDR3aa: CASSSGQGAFQPQHF
CDR3nt: TGTGCCAGCTCATCCGGACAGGGGGCTTTTCAGCCCCAGCATTTT
d_gene: TRBD1
j_gene: TRBJ1-5
abundance: few
v_gene: TRBV18

CDR3aa: CAISGGGAHTDTQYF
CDR3nt: TGTGCCATCAGTGGGGGCGGGGCCCACACAGATACGCAGTATTTT
d_gene: NA
j_gene: TRBJ2-3
abundance: NA
v_gene: TRBV10-3

CDR3aa: CASSPDPAGANVLTF
CDR3nt: TGTGCCAGCTCACCAGATCCGGCTGGGGCCAACGTCCTGACTTTC
d_gene: NA
j_gene: TRBJ2-6
abundance: few
v_gene: TRBV18

CDR3aa: CASSLGPSGGPGETQYF
CDR3nt: TGTGCCAGCAGCTTAGGGCCTAGCGGGGGCCCCGGGGAGACCCAGTACTTC
d_gene: TRBD2
j_gene: TRBJ2-5
abundance: NA
v_gene: TRBV7-3

CDR3aa: CASSLDQLNEQFF
CDR3nt: TGTGCCAGCAGCTTGGACCAACTAAATGAGCAGTTCTTC
d_gene: NA
j_gene: TRBJ2-1
abundance: few
v_gene: TRBV7-2

CDR3aa: CASSSHNRGLFGNTIYF
CDR3nt: TGTGCCAGCAGCTCCCATAACAGGGGGCTGTTTGGAAACACCATATATTTT
d_gene: TRBD1
j_gene: TRBJ1-3
abundance: NA
v_gene: TRBV5-6

CDR3aa: CASSVSGVAEAFF
CDR3nt: TGTGCCAGCAGCGTTTCAGGGGTGGCTGAAGCTTTCTTT
d_gene: NA
j_gene: TRBJ1-1
abundance: NA
v_gene: TRBV9